This note documents a single T cell receptor beta chain sequence. The entry originates in a study of T cell changes during pregnancy in multiple sclerosis. Measured with immunoSEQ multiplex PCR; TCRdb has only the in-frame clones, and not every one. Of about 50,000 clones detected, about 91% appear once; the ten largest clones hold around 10%. The V gene end was trimmed by 5 bases and the J gene end by 3 bases; junction bases not matched to a gene: 6. Germline lookup yields CDR1 LNHDA and CDR2 SQIVND (reference sequence). This CDR3 spans 14 amino acids. The chain recombines TRBV19 with TRBJ2-7; 8 bases are shared with TRBD1. The starting material was CD8+ T cells from peripheral blood mononuclear cells, obtained after pregnancy. The clonotype was recovered from a female donor with multiple sclerosis, enrolled in a pregnancy study. DNA for the CDR3: TGTGCCAGTAGTGGGGGGACAGGAGGCTACGAGCAGTACTTC. This sequence encodes CASSGGTGGYEQYF.